The 5 T cell receptor beta chains given below trace back to one sample, sequenced in a study of cytomegalovirus exposure and HLA in healthy donors. PCR primers comprised 60 Vbeta and 13 Jbeta primers. Libraries were prepared by immunoSEQ multiplex PCR; TCRdb keeps only in-frame clonotypes and omits some of them. Found here are 150,000 to 200,000 clones, 80% of them singletons; the top ten hold about 9.5%. The sequencing input was PBMCs. These TCRs come from a man younger than 35 in good health and CMV-seropositive.

V usage is TRBV5-1 and J usage is TRBJ2-1; 11 positions match TRBD1. Germline CDR1 SGHRS, CDR2 YFSETQ. The CDR3 runs to 15 residues. V lost 0 bases to trimming and J lost 8 bases; unmatched junction nucleotides: 4. The CDR3 here is CASSLGDRGWDEQFF. The CDR3 bases are TGCGCCAGCAGCTTGGGGGACAGGGGGTGGGATGAGCAGTTCTTC. Drawing the rest from reference TRBV5-1 and TRBJ2-1, the complete variable domain is KAGVTQTPRYLIKTRGQQVTLSCSPISGHRSVSWYQQTPGQGLQFLFEYFSETQRNKGNFPGRFSGRQFSNSRSEMNVSTLELGDSALYLCASSLGDRGWDEQFFGPGTRLTVL.

This sequence joins TRBV25-1 and TRBJ2-2, with 10 positions matching TRBD1. Per the germline V gene, CDR1 is MGHDK and CDR2 is SYGVNS. The CDR3 is 14 residues long. After removal of 6 bases from V and 4 bases from J, the junction contained 2 bases not matched to a gene. Here the CDR3 DNA reads TGTGCCAGCAGGGGACAGGGGCGCACCGGGGAGCTGTTTTTT. The encoded protein is CASRGQGRTGELFF. Complete variable domain (other parts from reference TRBV25-1 and TRBJ2-2): EADIYQTPRYLVIGTGKKITLECSQTMGHDKMYWYQQDPGMELHLIHYSYGVNSTEKGDLSSESTVSRIRTEHFPLTLESARPSHTSQYLCASRGQGRTGELFFGEGSRLTVL.

V and J are TRBV4-3 and TRBJ1-2; TRBD1 is a possible D gene (5 bases). From germline, CDR1 is LGHNA and CDR2 YSLEER. The CDR3 consists of 16 residues. Trimming stripped 4 bases from V and 1 base from J, with 16 bases between. CDR3 loop: CASSPEVGGNNYGYTF. DNA for the CDR3: TGCGCCAGCAGCCCCGAGGTGGGGGGGAATAACTATGGCTACACCTTC.

The chain uses TRBV5-4 and TRBJ2-1; TRBD2 agrees at 9 bases. The CDR3 sequence is 16 residues long. V lost 0 bases and J lost 9; bases outside the gene matches: 10. The germline gives CDR1 SGHNT, CDR2 YYREEE (reference sequence). CDR3 protein: CASSLVQSSGRGEQFF. CDR3 nucleotides: TGTGCCAGCAGCTTGGTTCAGAGTAGCGGGAGAGGTGAGCAGTTCTTC.

The rearrangement uses TRBV11-3 and TRBJ2-3, with 12 bases identical to TRBD2. The CDR3 has 18 residues. Germline V gives CDR1 SGHNT, CDR2 YENEEA. The V segment lost 4 bases and the J segment 0 bases; nucleotides outside the gene matches: 8. CDR3 region: CASSSGLAGTSSTDTQYF. The CDR3 DNA sequence: TGTGCCAGCAGCTCCGGACTAGCGGGGACTTCAAGCACAGATACGCAGTATTTT.